This T cell receptor (beta chain) stems from a study of T and B cells in COVID-19 patients. Across the study: Of some 21 active-infection patients, some 18 carried comorbidities linked to unfavorable COVID-19 outcome.

In the case of this clonotype: Its antigen is not known.

The length of the CDR3 is 12 residues. Germline values: CDR1 SEHNR, CDR2 FQNEAQ (reference sequence). V was clipped by 8 bases and J by 8 bases, with 13 bases between them. The study's findings and limits: Blood from mildly ill patients while symptomatic, and early samples from severe cases, were scarce. Patients with COVID-19 reportedly showed strongly skewed T cell receptor beta variable and joining gene usage.

TRB was amplified from about 260-540 ng of blood genomic DNA. Multiplex PCR with BIOMED2 TRB-A/B primer pools amplified TRB rearrangements. TCRdb redid the calling of the multiplex PCR reads with MiXCR, one entry per CDR3 protein. In the table there are 14,000 to 15,000 distinct CDR3 sequences, about 26% of which are singletons. The chain links TRBV7-9 to TRBJ2-1; D is unclear. The receptor's source is a human donor who had recovered from COVID-19. Specimen: blood. CDR3 nucleotide sequence: TGTGCCAGCGTTTTAGGTCCGCATGAGCAGTTCTTC. This codes for CASVLGPHEQFF.